These 3 T cell receptor beta chains were sequenced from one sample in a study of blood T cell repertoires in COVID-19. Here immunoSEQ multiplex PCR was the method, and the copy in TCRdb shows in-frame clones only, minus some. The sample holds some 120,000 clones, about 79% seen once. Material: peripheral blood. These receptors were obtained from a woman aged 50 to 60 with acute or convalescent COVID-19.

The J gene is TRBJ1-3, the V gene TRBV18, with TRBD1 identical over 7 bases. The junction had 3 bases not matched to a gene; V was cut back by 6 bases and J by 4 bases. The CDR3 is 13 amino acids. Germline loops: CDR1 KGHSH, CDR2 LQKENI. This CDR3 is CASSQGQGNTIYF. The CDR3 nucleotides read TGTGCCAGCTCCCAGGGACAGGGAAACACCATATATTTT.

The rearrangement uses TRBV18 and TRBJ1-1; D is uncertain. Between the trimmed V and J ends, which lost 2 bases and 1 base, there was a span of 5 bases. This CDR3 has 13 amino acids. Germline CDR1 reads KGHSH; CDR2 reads LQKENI. CDR3 protein: CASSPGENTEAFF. The CDR3 nucleotides read TGTGCCAGCTCACCAGGAGAGAACACTGAAGCTTTCTTT.

The chain carries TRBV3-1 (or the pseudogene TRBV3-2) and TRBJ1-1; D might be TRBD1 (6 bases). The CDR3 is 14 amino acids. Per germline, CDR1 LGHDT and CDR2 YNNKEL (reference sequence). V dropped 2 bases and J dropped 7 bases, with 14 bases sitting between them. The CDR3 region has the DNA TGTGCCAGCAGCCAAAGCACAGGGTCCTATGAAGCTTTCTTT. Its protein product is CASSQSTGSYEAFF.